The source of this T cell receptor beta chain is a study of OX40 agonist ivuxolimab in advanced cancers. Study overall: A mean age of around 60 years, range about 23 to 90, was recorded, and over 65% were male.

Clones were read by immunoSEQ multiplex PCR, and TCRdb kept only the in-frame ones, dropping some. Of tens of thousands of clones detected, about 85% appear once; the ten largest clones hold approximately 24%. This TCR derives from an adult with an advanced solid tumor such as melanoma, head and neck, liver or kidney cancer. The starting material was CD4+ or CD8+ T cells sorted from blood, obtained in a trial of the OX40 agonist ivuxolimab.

CDR3 in amino acids: CASSPGTGNTGELFF. The CDR3 DNA sequence: TGTGCCAGCAGCCCCGGGACAGGGAACACCGGGGAGCTGTTTTTT. This sequence joins TRBV27 and TRBJ2-2, with 8 bases lining up with TRBD1. The germline V gene encodes CDR1 MNHEY and CDR2 SMNVEV (reference sequence). The CDR3 covers 15 residues. V shed 6 bases, J shed 1 base, and the junction held 4 bases outside the gene matches.